The rows below give T cell receptor beta chains drawn from one sample of a study of cytomegalovirus exposure and HLA in healthy donors. Method: immunoSEQ multiplex PCR; TCRdb's copy keeps in-frame clones and lacks some. The sample consists of about 150,000 clones, roughly 88% of them appearing once. The sequenced sample consisted of PBMCs. The receptors were sampled from a woman between 18 and 30 years old in good health and CMV-seronegative. Both conserved end residues are part of each CDR3. The D gene is left open where the match is weak.

V: TRBV6-1; D: TRBD1; J: TRBJ1-4; CDR3: CASAFGQGGNEKLFF; DNA: TGTGCCAGCGCCTTTGGACAGGGCGGAAATGAAAAACTGTTTTTT
V: TRBV18; D: .; J: TRBJ2-5; CDR3: CASSPPNRQETQYF; DNA: TGTGCCAGCTCACCACCGAACAGACAAGAGACCCAGTACTTC
V: TRBV29-1; D: TRBD2; J: TRBJ2-1; CDR3: CSVDETSGSIYNEQFF; DNA: TGCAGCGTTGATGAGACTAGCGGTTCTATCTACAATGAGCAGTTCTTC
V: TRBV4-1; D: .; J: TRBJ2-1; CDR3: CASSQESPGRGGDEQFF; DNA: TGCGCCAGCAGCCAAGAGTCCCCAGGGCGTGGCGGCGATGAGCAGTTCTTC
V: TRBV6-6; D: .; J: TRBJ2-5; CDR3: CASSTPNRRETQYF; DNA: TGTGCCAGCAGTACACCCAACCGAAGAGAGACCCAGTACTTC
V: TRBV27; D: .; J: TRBJ1-1; CDR3: CASSWGTKYTEAFF; DNA: TGTGCCAGCAGTTGGGGGACTAAGTACACTGAAGCTTTCTTT
V: TRBV28; D: TRBD1; J: TRBJ1-1; CDR3: CASSSQLHNRGLAFF; DNA: TGTGCCAGCAGTTCGCAACTACATAACAGGGGGCTGGCTTTCTTT
V: TRBV18; D: .; J: TRBJ1-5; CDR3: CASSPTAGQPQHF; DNA: TGTGCCAGCTCACCGACCGCGGGACAGCCCCAGCATTTT
V: TRBV5-1; D: TRBD1; J: TRBJ2-3; CDR3: CASSSGTGASTDTQYF; DNA: TGCGCCAGCAGCTCCGGGACAGGGGCTAGCACAGATACGCAGTATTTT
V: TRBV21-1; D: .; J: TRBJ2-7; CDR3: CASSVRQGPYEQYF; DNA: TGTGCCAGCAGCGTAAGACAGGGACCCTACGAGCAGTACTTC
V: TRBV7-2; D: .; J: TRBJ1-2; CDR3: CASSLERYGYTF; DNA: TGTGCCAGCAGCTTAGAGCGGTATGGCTACACCTTC
V: TRBV18; D: .; J: TRBJ1-1; CDR3: CASSPLRAGAEAFF; DNA: TGTGCCAGCTCACCCCTTAGGGCCGGGGCTGAAGCTTTCTTT
V: TRBV7-9; D: TRBD1; J: TRBJ1-6; CDR3: CASSSRTGGRSPLHF; DNA: TGTGCCAGCAGCTCTCGGACAGGGGGACGGTCACCCCTCCACTTT
V: TRBV6-6; D: TRBD1; J: TRBJ2-7; CDR3: CASSYHIGQAYEQYF; DNA: TGTGCCAGCAGTTACCATATAGGACAGGCTTACGAGCAGTACTTC
V: TRBV6-1; D: TRBD1; J: TRBJ2-5; CDR3: CARGRGRGLGETQYF; DNA: TGTGCCAGGGGTCGAGGCAGGGGGCTAGGAGAGACCCAGTACTTC
V: TRBV28; D: .; J: TRBJ2-1; CDR3: CASSLPVGGAINEQFF; DNA: TGTGCCAGCAGTTTACCCGTGGGCGGGGCTATCAATGAGCAGTTCTTC
V: TRBV5-1; D: TRBD2; J: TRBJ2-7; CDR3: CASSLEAGALNEQYF; DNA: TGCGCCAGCAGCTTGGAAGCGGGGGCCCTCAACGAGCAGTACTTC
V: TRBV6-5; D: .; J: TRBJ2-6; CDR3: CASRATGAGANGLTF; DNA: TGTGCCAGCAGGGCAACGGGAGCCGGGGCCAACGGCCTGACTTTC
V: TRBV5-1; D: .; J: TRBJ1-2; CDR3: CASRRDTSNYGYTF; DNA: TGCGCCAGCAGAAGAGACACATCTAACTATGGCTACACCTTC
V: TRBV11-3; D: TRBD1; J: TRBJ2-1; CDR3: CASNKGSRDRGQNEQFF; DNA: TGTGCCAGCAATAAGGGCAGTCGGGACAGGGGGCAAAATGAGCAGTTCTTC
V: TRBV21-1; D: .; J: TRBJ2-6; CDR3: CASSKVEEGLSGANVLTF; DNA: TGTGCCAGCAGCAAAGTTGAGGAGGGACTCTCTGGGGCCAACGTCCTGACTTTC
V: TRBV29-1; D: .; J: TRBJ2-1; CDR3: CSVYSAGYNEQFF; DNA: TGCAGCGTTTACTCGGCAGGCTACAATGAGCAGTTCTTC
V: TRBV30; D: TRBD1; J: TRBJ1-5; CDR3: CAWSPPLWGRGSGQPQHF; DNA: TGTGCCTGGAGTCCCCCCCTTTGGGGCAGGGGGTCGGGTCAGCCCCAGCATTTT
V: TRBV5-1; D: TRBD1; J: TRBJ2-2; CDR3: CASRKPGQGIRGYTGELFF; DNA: TGCGCCAGCAGAAAGCCGGGACAGGGGATTAGAGGGTACACCGGGGAGCTGTTTTTT
V: TRBV15; D: TRBD1; J: TRBJ1-1; CDR3: CATSRGGQGFTEAFF; DNA: TGTGCCACCAGCAGAGGGGGACAGGGGTTTACTGAAGCTTTCTTT
V: TRBV7-2; D: TRBD2; J: TRBJ2-3; CDR3: CASSLSLAGGQNQDF; DNA: TGTGCCAGCAGCTTAAGTCTAGCGGGGGGGCAAAACCAGGATTTT
V: TRBV7-3; D: TRBD2; J: TRBJ2-1; CDR3: CASSPGTSGGLYNEQFF; DNA: TGTGCCAGCAGCCCAGGTACTAGCGGGGGCCTTTACAATGAGCAGTTCTTC
V: TRBV6-5; D: .; J: TRBJ1-2; CDR3: CASSYGRENGYTF; DNA: TGTGCCAGCAGTTACGGGAGGGAAAATGGCTACACCTTC
V: TRBV30; D: .; J: TRBJ1-5; CDR3: CAWSVSLFSNQPQHF; DNA: TGTGCCTGGAGTGTCTCCCTTTTTAGCAATCAGCCCCAGCATTTT
V: TRBV25-1; D: TRBD1; J: TRBJ1-1; CDR3: CASSARDRGLSTEAFF; DNA: TGTGCCAGCAGTGCCCGAGACAGGGGGCTTAGTACTGAAGCTTTCTTT
V: TRBV30; D: .; J: TRBJ2-1; CDR3: CAWSRENEQFF; DNA: TGTGCCTGGTCTAGGGAGAATGAGCAGTTCTTC
V: TRBV12-5; D: .; J: TRBJ1-1; CDR3: CASGLAVGATNTEAFF; DNA: TGTGCTAGTGGTTTGGCCGTAGGGGCGACGAACACTGAAGCTTTCTTT
V: TRBV13; D: TRBD1; J: TRBJ1-1; CDR3: CASSLEGQGYTEAFF; DNA: TGTGCCAGCAGCTTAGAGGGACAGGGGTACACTGAAGCTTTCTTT
V: TRBV5-1; D: .; J: TRBJ2-5; CDR3: CASSVRGRETQYF; DNA: TGCGCCAGCAGCGTTAGGGGTCGAGAGACCCAGTACTTC
V: TRBV5-1; D: TRBD2; J: TRBJ2-7; CDR3: CASSTGLALGREQYF; DNA: TGCGCCAGCAGCACCGGACTAGCGTTGGGTCGCGAGCAGTACTTC
V: TRBV6-1; D: TRBD2; J: TRBJ2-3; CDR3: CASRESGGTTDTQYF; DNA: TGTGCCAGCAGGGAGAGCGGGGGGACCACAGATACGCAGTATTTT
V: TRBV27; D: .; J: TRBJ1-1; CDR3: CASSLYGLNVAFF; DNA: TGTGCCAGCAGTTTATACGGTTTGAACGTGGCTTTCTTT
V: TRBV14; D: .; J: TRBJ1-1; CDR3: CASSQDYGNTEAFF; DNA: TGTGCCAGCAGCCAAGACTACGGGAACACTGAAGCTTTCTTT
V: TRBV2; D: TRBD1; J: TRBJ1-6; CDR3: CASSEEQGARSPLHF; DNA: TGTGCCAGCAGTGAAGAACAGGGGGCTAGATCACCCCTCCACTTT
V: TRBV14; D: TRBD2; J: TRBJ2-3; CDR3: CASSQAPGGVEDTQYF; DNA: TGTGCCAGCAGCCAAGCCCCCGGGGGGGTGGAAGATACGCAGTATTTT
V: TRBV4-2; D: TRBD2; J: TRBJ2-3; CDR3: CASSQASGGPADTQYF; DNA: TGTGCCAGCAGCCAAGCAAGCGGGGGCCCCGCAGATACGCAGTATTTT